This TCR beta chain was identified in a study of T cells in Graves' hyperthyroidism and ophthalmopathy. Study summary: Sampling of peripheral blood happened at initial diagnosis, prior to any treatment. Study-level points and caveats: Ophthalmopathy was predicted by the model a median of roughly 6.6 months ahead of onset.

Regarding this clonotype: What it binds is unknown.

Participants, patients aged 18 to 65, had newly diagnosed hyperthyroidism with a duration under 2 months. Uncontrolled infection, other autoimmune disease, pregnancy or lactation led to exclusion. From RNA transcripts, TCR beta CDR3 regions were amplified. Primed by the HTBI set, a first-round RT-PCR was run on the TCR CDR3. TCRdb recomputed calls from the multiplex PCR reads with MiXCR, one row per CDR3 protein. This table has about 560,000 distinct CDR3 sequences, less than 20% appearing once. This CDR3 is 18 amino acids long. The germline CDR1 and CDR2 sequences are LGHNA and YSLEER. The V and J ends lost 5 bases and 6 bases, in that order; junction bases with no gene match: 12.

The sample taken for sequencing was blood. V gene TRBV4-3 combines with J gene TRBJ2-2; 13 bases are a match to TRBD2. This TCR was sampled from a woman aged 25 to 39 with Graves' hyperthyroidism. The DNA for the CDR3 is TGCGCCAGCAGCAGATCCCTACTAGCGGGAGGGGGGGCCGGGGAGCTGTTTTTT. Its translation is CASSRSLLAGGGAGELFF.